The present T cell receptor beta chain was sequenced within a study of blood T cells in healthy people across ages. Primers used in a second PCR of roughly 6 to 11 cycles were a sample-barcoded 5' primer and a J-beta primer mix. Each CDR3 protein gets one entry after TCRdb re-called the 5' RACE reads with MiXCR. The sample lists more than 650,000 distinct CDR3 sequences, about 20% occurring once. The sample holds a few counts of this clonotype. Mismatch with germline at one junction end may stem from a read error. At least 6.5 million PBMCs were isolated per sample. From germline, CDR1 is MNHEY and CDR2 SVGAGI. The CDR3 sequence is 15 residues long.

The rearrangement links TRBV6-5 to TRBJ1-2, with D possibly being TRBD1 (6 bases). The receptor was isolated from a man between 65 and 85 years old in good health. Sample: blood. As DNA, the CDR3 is TGTGCCGGCAGTCCGGAGGGGGGAATTAACTATGGCTACACCTTC. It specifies CAGSPEGGINYGYTF.